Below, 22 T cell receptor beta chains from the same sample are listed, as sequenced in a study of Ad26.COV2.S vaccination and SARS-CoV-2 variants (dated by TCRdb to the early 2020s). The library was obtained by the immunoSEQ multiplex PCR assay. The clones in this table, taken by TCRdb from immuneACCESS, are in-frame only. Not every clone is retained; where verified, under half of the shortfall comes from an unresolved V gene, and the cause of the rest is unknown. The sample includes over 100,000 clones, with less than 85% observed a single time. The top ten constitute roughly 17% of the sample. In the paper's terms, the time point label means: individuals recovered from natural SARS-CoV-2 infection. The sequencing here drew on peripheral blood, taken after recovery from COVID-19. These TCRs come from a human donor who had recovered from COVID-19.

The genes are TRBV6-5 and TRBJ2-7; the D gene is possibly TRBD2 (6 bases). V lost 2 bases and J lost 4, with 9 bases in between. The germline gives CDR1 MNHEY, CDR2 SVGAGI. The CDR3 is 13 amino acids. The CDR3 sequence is CASSYGGSYEQYF. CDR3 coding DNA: TGTGCCAGCAGTTACGGGGGGTCTTACGAGCAGTACTTC.

In nucleotides, the CDR3 is TGCGCCAGCAGCCAAGAGACTAGAGCTACAGATACGCAGTATTTT. The encoded protein is CASSQETRATDTQYF. The V call is TRBV4-3, the J call TRBJ2-3, with a possible D match to TRBD2 (6 bases). Germline CDR1 is LGHNA and CDR2 is YSLEER. The CDR3 length is 15 residues. V lost 0 bases and J 3 bases, leaving 10 bases between the germline ends.

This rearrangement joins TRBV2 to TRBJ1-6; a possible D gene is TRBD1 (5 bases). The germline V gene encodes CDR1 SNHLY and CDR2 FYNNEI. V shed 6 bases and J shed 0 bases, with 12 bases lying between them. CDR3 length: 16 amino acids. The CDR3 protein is CASRISGSSYNSPLHF. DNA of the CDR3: TGTGCCAGCAGGATCTCAGGGAGCTCCTATAATTCACCCCTCCACTTT. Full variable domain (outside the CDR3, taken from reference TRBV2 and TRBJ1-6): EPEVTQTPSHQVTQMGQEVILRCVPISNHLYFYWYRQILGQKVEFLVSFYNNEISEKSEIFDDQFSVERPDGSNFTLKIRSTKLEDSAMYFCASRISGSSYNSPLHFGNGTRLTVT.

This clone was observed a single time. The CDR3 coding sequence is TGTGCCAGCAGTTCCCCACTAGCGGGGGGGCCCGATGAGCAGTTCTTC. It specifies CASSSPLAGGPDEQFF. The chain uses TRBV6-5 and TRBJ2-1; 13 nucleotides match TRBD2. CDR1 is MNHEY, CDR2 SVGAGI, per germline. Germline trimming cut 4 bases from V and 8 bases from J; bases unmatched to any gene: 8. This CDR3 comprises 16 residues.

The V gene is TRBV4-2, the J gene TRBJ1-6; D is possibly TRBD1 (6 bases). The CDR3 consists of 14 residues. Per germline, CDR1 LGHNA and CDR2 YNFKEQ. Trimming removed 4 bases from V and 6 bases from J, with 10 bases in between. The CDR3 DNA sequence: TGTGCCAGCAGCCCAGGACAGCCTAATTCACCCCTCCACTTT. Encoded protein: CASSPGQPNSPLHF.

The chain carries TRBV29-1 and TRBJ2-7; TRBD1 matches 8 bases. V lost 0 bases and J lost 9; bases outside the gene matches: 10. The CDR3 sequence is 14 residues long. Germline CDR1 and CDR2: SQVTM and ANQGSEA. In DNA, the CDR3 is TGCAGCGTTGAAGAAAGGACAGGGTCGGCTTGGCAGTACTTC. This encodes CSVEERTGSAWQYF.

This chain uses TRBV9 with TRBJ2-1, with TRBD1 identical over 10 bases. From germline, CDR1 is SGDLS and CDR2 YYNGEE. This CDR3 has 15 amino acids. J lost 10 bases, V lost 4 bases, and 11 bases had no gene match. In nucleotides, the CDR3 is TGTGCCAGCAGCATAAGACAGGGGGCGGTTGGGGAGCAGTTCTTC. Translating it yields CASSIRQGAVGEQFF.

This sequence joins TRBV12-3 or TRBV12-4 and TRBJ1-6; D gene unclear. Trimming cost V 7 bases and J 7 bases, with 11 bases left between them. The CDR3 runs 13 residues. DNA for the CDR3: TGTGCCAGCACTAGGACGGGGAATTCACCCCTCCACTTT. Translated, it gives CASTRTGNSPLHF.

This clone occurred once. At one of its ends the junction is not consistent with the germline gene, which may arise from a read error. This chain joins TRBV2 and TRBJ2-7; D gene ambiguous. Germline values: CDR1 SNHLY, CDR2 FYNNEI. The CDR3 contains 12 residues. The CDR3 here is CGVGKLSYEQYF. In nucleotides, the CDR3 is TGCGGTGTGGGGAAGCTCTCCTACGAGCAGTACTTC.

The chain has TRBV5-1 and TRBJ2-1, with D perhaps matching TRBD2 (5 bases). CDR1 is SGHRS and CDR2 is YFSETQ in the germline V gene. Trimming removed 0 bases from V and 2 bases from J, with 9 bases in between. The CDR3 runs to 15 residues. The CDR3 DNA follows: TGCGCCAGCAGCTTGGGACCCGGGGCCTACAATGAGCAGTTCTTC. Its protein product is CASSLGPGAYNEQFF.

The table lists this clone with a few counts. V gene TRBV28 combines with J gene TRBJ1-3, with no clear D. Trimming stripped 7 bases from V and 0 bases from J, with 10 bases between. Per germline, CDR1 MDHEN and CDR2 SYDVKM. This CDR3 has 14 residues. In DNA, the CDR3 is TGTGCCAGCATCGACTTCGACTCTGGAAACACCATATATTTT. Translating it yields CASIDFDSGNTIYF.

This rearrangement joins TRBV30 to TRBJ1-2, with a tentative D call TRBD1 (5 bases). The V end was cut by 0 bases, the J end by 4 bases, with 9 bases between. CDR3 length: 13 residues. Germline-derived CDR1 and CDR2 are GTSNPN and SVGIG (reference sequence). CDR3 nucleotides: TGTGCCTGGAGTGTTGGGGGAGCCTATGGCTACACCTTC. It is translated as CAWSVGGAYGYTF.

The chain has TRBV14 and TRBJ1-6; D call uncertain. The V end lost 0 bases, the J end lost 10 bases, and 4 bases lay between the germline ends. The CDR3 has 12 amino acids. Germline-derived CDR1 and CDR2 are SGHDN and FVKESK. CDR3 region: CASSQDRSPLHF. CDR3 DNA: TGTGCCAGCAGCCAAGACCGGTCACCCCTCCACTTT.

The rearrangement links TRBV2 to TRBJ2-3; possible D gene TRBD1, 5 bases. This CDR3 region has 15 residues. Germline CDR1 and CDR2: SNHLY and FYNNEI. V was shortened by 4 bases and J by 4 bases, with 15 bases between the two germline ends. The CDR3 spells CASSGGGALADTQYF. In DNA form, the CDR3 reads TGTGCCAGCAGTGGGGGCGGCGCTTTGGCAGATACGCAGTATTTT.

The CDR3 sequence: CASSQSRGTQETQYF. The CDR3 nucleotides are TGCGCCAGCAGTCAATCCCGGGGGACCCAAGAGACCCAGTACTTC. The chain couples TRBV23-1 to TRBJ2-5; tentatively, D is TRBD2 (6 bases). TRBV23-1 is known as an ORF, though its function is uncertain. The CDR3 is 15 amino acids. Trimming cost V 0 bases and J 1 base, with 9 bases left between them.

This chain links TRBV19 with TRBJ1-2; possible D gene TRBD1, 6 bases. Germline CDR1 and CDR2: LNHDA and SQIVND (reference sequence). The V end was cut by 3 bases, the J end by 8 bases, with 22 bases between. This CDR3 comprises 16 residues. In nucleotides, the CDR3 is TGTGCCAGTAGTATTAGTGTTGGCCAGGGGTTGGGCGGCTACACCTTC. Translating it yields CASSISVGQGLGGYTF.

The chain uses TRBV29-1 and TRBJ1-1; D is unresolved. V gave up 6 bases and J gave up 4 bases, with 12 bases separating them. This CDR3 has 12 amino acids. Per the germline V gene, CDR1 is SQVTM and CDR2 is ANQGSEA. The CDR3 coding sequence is TGCAGCGTCACCGGGGTGATCACTGAAGCTTTCTTT. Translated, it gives CSVTGVITEAFF.

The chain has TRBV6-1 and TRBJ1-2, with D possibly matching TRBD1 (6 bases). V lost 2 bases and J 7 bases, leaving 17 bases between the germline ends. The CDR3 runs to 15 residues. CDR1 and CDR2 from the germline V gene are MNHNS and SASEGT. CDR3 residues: CASSELTGFIGGYTF. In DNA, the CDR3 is TGTGCCAGCAGTGAATTGACAGGCTTTATAGGTGGCTACACCTTC.

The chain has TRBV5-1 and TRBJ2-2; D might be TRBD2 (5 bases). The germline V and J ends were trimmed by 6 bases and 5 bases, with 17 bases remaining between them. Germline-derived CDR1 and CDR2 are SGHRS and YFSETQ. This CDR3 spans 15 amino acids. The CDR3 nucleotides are TGCGCCAGCACCGGCGGGCAGATCAGAACCGGGGAGCTGTTTTTT. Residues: CASTGGQIRTGELFF.

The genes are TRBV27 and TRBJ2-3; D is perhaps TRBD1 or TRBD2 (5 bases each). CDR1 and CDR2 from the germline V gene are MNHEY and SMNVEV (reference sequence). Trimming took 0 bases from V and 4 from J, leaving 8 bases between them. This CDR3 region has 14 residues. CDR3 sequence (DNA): TGTGCCAGCAGTTTATCCGGGACCCCAGATACGCAGTATTTT. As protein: CASSLSGTPDTQYF.

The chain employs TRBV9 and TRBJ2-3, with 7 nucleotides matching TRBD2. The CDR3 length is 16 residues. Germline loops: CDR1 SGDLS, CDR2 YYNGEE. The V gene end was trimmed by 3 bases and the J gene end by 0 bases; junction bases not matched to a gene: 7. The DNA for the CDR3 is TGTGCCAGCAGCGCGGTGAGAGCGGGGAGCACAGATACGCAGTATTTT. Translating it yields CASSAVRAGSTDTQYF.

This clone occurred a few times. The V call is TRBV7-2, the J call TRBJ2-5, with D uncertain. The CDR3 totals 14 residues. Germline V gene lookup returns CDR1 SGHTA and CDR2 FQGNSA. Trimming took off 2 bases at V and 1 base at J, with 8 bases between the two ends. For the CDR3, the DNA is TGTGCCAGCAGCTTAAGCCCAACCCAAGAGACCCAGTACTTC. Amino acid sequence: CASSLSPTQETQYF.